A single sample is the source of the 29 T cell receptor beta chains below, sequenced in a study of blood T cell repertoires in COVID-19. Here immunoSEQ multiplex PCR was the method, and the copy in TCRdb shows in-frame clones only, minus some. The table has roughly 220,000 clones, less than 90% seen once; the top ten hold roughly 2.7%. Sequenced sample: PBMCs or T cells enriched from blood (not recorded which). These receptors were taken from a woman in her twenties or thirties who had recovered from COVID-19.

The rearrangement joins TRBV7-9 to TRBJ2-7; no reliable D call. Germline V gene lookup returns CDR1 SEHNR and CDR2 FQNEAQ (reference sequence). The germline V and J ends were trimmed by 5 bases and 2 bases, with 10 bases remaining between them. The CDR3 extends over 13 amino acids. CDR3 residues: CASSPRGAYEQYF. In nucleotides, the CDR3 is TGTGCCAGCAGCCCCCGCGGAGCCTACGAGCAGTACTTC.

The DNA for the CDR3 is TGTGCCAGCAGCATCGGGACAGCCCTGTACACCGGGGAGCTGTTTTTT. It specifies CASSIGTALYTGELFF. The V and J genes are TRBV5-6 and TRBJ2-2; TRBD1 aligns across 7 bases. This CDR3 spans 16 amino acids. The V gene end was trimmed by 4 bases and the J gene end by 3 bases; junction bases not matched to a gene: 9. Germline loops: CDR1 SGHDT, CDR2 YYEEEE.

The chain combines TRBV4-3 with TRBJ1-6; D is undetermined. The CDR3 is 17 residues long. In germline, CDR1 is LGHNA, CDR2 YSLEER. Trimming took off 0 bases at V and 2 bases at J, with 11 bases between the two ends. DNA of the CDR3: TGCGCCAGCAGCCAAGAATACAGAATAACCTATAATTCACCCCTCCACTTT. This translates into CASSQEYRITYNSPLHF.

V is TRBV6-1 and J is TRBJ2-7; 8 bases agree with TRBD2. There are 15 residues in the CDR3. Germline lookup yields CDR1 MNHNS and CDR2 SASEGT. Trimming at V came to 3 bases and at J to 7 bases, leaving 11 bases not matched to a gene. The CDR3 loop is CASSDEAGAPIEQYF. CDR3 nucleotides: TGTGCCAGCAGTGACGAAGCGGGGGCTCCAATAGAGCAGTACTTC.

This chain links TRBV7-9 with TRBJ2-3, with a weak D call TRBD2 (6 bases). The CDR3 contains 17 residues. Germline lookup yields CDR1 SEHNR and CDR2 FQNEAQ (reference sequence). The V end lost 3 bases, the J end lost 0 bases, and 16 bases lay between the germline ends. The CDR3 sequence: CASSFPGGAGSTDTQYF. The CDR3 coding sequence is TGTGCCAGCAGCTTCCCGGGCGGGGCAGGTAGCACAGATACGCAGTATTTT.

The chain couples TRBV5-6 to TRBJ1-2, with a weak D call TRBD1 (6 bases). Trimming took 2 bases from V and 7 from J, leaving 12 bases between them. The germline V gene encodes CDR1 SGHDT and CDR2 YYEEEE. This CDR3 comprises 13 residues. The CDR3 DNA is TGTGCCAGCAGCTTTACAGGGATGAGTGGCTACACCTTC. This gives the protein CASSFTGMSGYTF.

J is TRBJ1-4 and V is TRBV15; D ambiguous. The germline CDR1 and CDR2 sequences are LNHNV and YYDKDF (reference sequence). Trimming stripped 0 bases from V and 5 bases from J, with 13 bases between. The CDR3 consists of 16 residues. The CDR3 loop reads CATSRDRGQPNEKLFF. CDR3 DNA: TGTGCCACCAGCAGAGATCGAGGGCAGCCGAATGAAAAACTGTTTTTT.

This rearrangement joins TRBV11-2 to TRBJ2-5, with D possibly being TRBD2 (6 bases). This CDR3 is built from 13 residues. Looked up from germline, CDR1 is SGHAT and CDR2 is FQNNGV. Deletions cut 5 bases from V and 3 bases from J, with 10 bases between. The CDR3 reads CASSPGLEETQYF. In DNA, the CDR3 is TGTGCCAGCAGCCCGGGACTCGAAGAGACCCAGTACTTC.

This chain joins TRBV11-2 and TRBJ2-6; TRBD1 might be the D (5 bases). The CDR3 runs 16 residues. Germline V gives CDR1 SGHAT, CDR2 FQNNGV. V lost 5 bases to trimming and J lost 1 base, with 12 bases between them. The CDR3 DNA is TGTGCCAGCAGCCCTCGACGGACATCTGGGGCCAACGTCCTGACTTTC. Amino acids: CASSPRRTSGANVLTF. The whole variable domain, remainder taken from reference TRBV11-2 and TRBJ2-6, is EAGVAQSPRYKIIEKRQSVAFWCNPISGHATLYWYQQILGQGPKLLIQFQNNGVVDDSQLPKDRFSAERLKGVDSTLKIQPAKLEDSAVYLCASSPRRTSGANVLTFGAGSRLTVL.

V and J are TRBV5-4 and TRBJ2-2, with D perhaps matching TRBD1 (5 bases). The V end was cut by 4 bases, the J end by 1 base, with 14 bases between. CDR1 is SGHNT and CDR2 is YYREEE in the germline V gene (reference sequence). This CDR3 is 16 amino acids long. The CDR3: CASSQANQGNTGELFF. The CDR3 DNA reads as TGTGCCAGCAGCCAAGCAAATCAGGGGAACACCGGGGAGCTGTTTTTT.

The chain carries TRBV11-1 and TRBJ1-1, with D possibly being TRBD1 (6 bases). Germline CDR1 is SGHAT and CDR2 is FQDESV (reference sequence). With 5 bases removed from V and 5 bases from J, the gap between germline ends came to 12 bases. The CDR3 is 13 amino acids. The CDR3 nucleotides read TGTGCCAGCAGCCTCAAGGGGGGGACTGAAGCTTTCTTT. Its translation: CASSLKGGTEAFF. The whole variable domain, remainder taken from reference TRBV11-1 and TRBJ1-1, is EAEVAQSPRYKITEKSQAVAFWCDPISGHATLYWYRQILGQGPELLVQFQDESVVDDSQLPKDRFSAERLKGVDSTLKIQPAELGDSAMYLCASSLKGGTEAFFGQGTRLTVV.

The chain is built from TRBV3-1 (or the pseudogene TRBV3-2) and TRBJ1-1; D not certain. Germline V lookup: CDR1 LGHDT, CDR2 YNNKEL (reference sequence). Trimming cost V 1 base and J 4 bases, with 10 bases left between them. The length of the CDR3 is 14 residues. The CDR3 sequence: CASSQGVDGTEAFF. The CDR3 coding sequence is TGTGCCAGCAGCCAAGGAGTCGATGGCACTGAAGCTTTCTTT.

This chain's CDR3 is CAISGDGQGRSYNEQFF. The CDR3 nucleotides are TGTGCCATCAGTGGTGATGGACAGGGGCGGTCATACAATGAGCAGTTCTTC. The chain employs TRBV10-3 and TRBJ2-1; 9 nucleotides align to TRBD1. This CDR3 has 17 amino acids. Germline V gene lookup returns CDR1 ENHRY and CDR2 SYGVKD. The junction had 11 bases not matched to a gene; V was cut back by 4 bases and J by 4 bases.

The CDR3 DNA sequence: TGCAGCGTTCGGGGAGCGGGGCGAGACACCGGGGAGCTGTTTTTT. Translated: CSVRGAGRDTGELFF. V is TRBV29-1 and J is TRBJ2-2; 7 positions match TRBD2. The germline V gene encodes CDR1 SQVTM and CDR2 ANQGSEA. The CDR3 is 15 residues long. With 5 bases clipped from V and 3 bases from J, the junction kept 9 bases outside the gene matches.

V gene TRBV7-9 combines with J gene TRBJ2-1, with a tentative D call TRBD2 (6 bases). With 7 bases removed from V and 7 bases from J, the gap between germline ends came to 23 bases. The CDR3 is 16 amino acids. CDR1 is SEHNR and CDR2 is FQNEAQ in the germline V gene (reference sequence). In nucleotides, the CDR3 is TGTGCCAGCATAGCTGAGGGACTCCTAGTGAGTAATGAGCAGTTCTTC. It specifies CASIAEGLLVSNEQFF. Combining the CDR3 with reference TRBV7-9 and TRBJ2-1 gives the whole variable domain DTGVSQNPRHKITKRGQNVTFRCDPISEHNRLYWYRQTLGQGPEFLTYFQNEAQLEKSRLLSDRFSAERPKGSFSTLEIQRTEQGDSAMYLCASIAEGLLVSNEQFFGPGTRLTVL.

The chain recombines TRBV19 with TRBJ2-1; the match to TRBD2 covers 10 bases. The CDR3 extends over 17 amino acids. The germline V gene encodes CDR1 LNHDA and CDR2 SQIVND (reference sequence). With 0 bases clipped from V and 4 bases from J, the junction kept 6 bases outside the gene matches. CDR3 bases: TGTGCCAGTAGTATAGACTTAGCGGGGGGTCTTTACAATGAGCAGTTCTTC. It specifies CASSIDLAGGLYNEQFF.

The chain employs TRBV3-1 (or the pseudogene TRBV3-2) and TRBJ2-5; TRBD1 matches at 9 bases. The CDR3 runs 13 residues. Germline values: CDR1 LGHDT, CDR2 YNNKEL (reference sequence). With 6 bases clipped from V and 5 bases from J, the junction kept 4 bases outside the gene matches. The CDR3 sequence is CASSYGQGETQYF. The CDR3 DNA is TGTGCCAGCAGTTACGGACAGGGGGAGACCCAGTACTTC.

This rearrangement joins TRBV19 to TRBJ1-3; 7 positions agree with TRBD1. The V and J ends lost 8 bases and 2 bases, in that order; junction bases with no gene match: 6. Germline V gene lookup returns CDR1 LNHDA and CDR2 SQIVND (reference sequence). The CDR3 is 14 amino acids. Written as DNA, the CDR3 is TGTGCCAGTGACTCCCAGGGGGCTGGAAACACCATATATTTT. Translated: CASDSQGAGNTIYF.

The chain joins TRBV25-1 to TRBJ1-2; 9 bases fit TRBD1. The germline V gene encodes CDR1 MGHDK and CDR2 SYGVNS. The CDR3 has 16 amino acids. V shed 0 bases, J shed 4 bases, and the junction held 6 bases outside the gene matches. CDR3 sequence reads: CASSEYLRTGAYGYTF. In DNA form, the CDR3 reads TGTGCCAGCAGTGAATATCTAAGGACAGGGGCCTATGGCTACACCTTC.

V and J are TRBV7-3 and TRBJ1-2, with D uncertain. The CDR3 length is 13 residues. The V gene's germline CDR1 is SGHTA and CDR2 FQGTGA. V was cut by 5 bases and J by 0 bases, with 7 bases left in between. This CDR3 reads CASSPGTNYGYTF. The DNA of the CDR3 is TGTGCCAGCAGCCCCGGGACTAACTATGGCTACACCTTC.

This sequence joins TRBV27 and TRBJ2-1; 7 bases match TRBD1. There are 14 residues in the CDR3. In germline, CDR1 is MNHEY, CDR2 SMNVEV (reference sequence). Trimming at V came to 4 bases and at J to 6 bases, leaving 6 bases not matched to a gene. The CDR3 region has the DNA TGTGCCAGCAGTTCCTACGACAGGGTCAATGAGCAGTTCTTC. Translation: CASSSYDRVNEQFF.

The CDR3 DNA sequence: TGTGCCAGCAGTTTCCAGGTCCTAGAGACCCAGTACTTC. It yields the protein CASSFQVLETQYF. The chain carries TRBV12-3 or TRBV12-4 and TRBJ2-5; D is unresolved. V lost 3 bases, J lost 4 bases, and 9 bases lay in between. The CDR3 contains 13 residues.

The rearrangement links TRBV4-3 to TRBJ1-3, with 7 bases matching TRBD1. The germline CDR1 and CDR2 sequences are LGHNA and YSLEER. V lost 3 bases to trimming and J lost 4 bases; unmatched junction nucleotides: 9. This CDR3 is 16 amino acids long. Here the CDR3 reads CASSQSTGEYGNTIYF. The CDR3 DNA reads TGCGCCAGCAGCCAGTCTACAGGGGAATACGGAAACACCATATATTTT.

This sequence joins TRBV12-3 or TRBV12-4 and TRBJ1-1; 8 nucleotides line up with TRBD1. After removal of 6 bases from V and 6 bases from J, the junction contained 6 bases not matched to a gene. This CDR3 has 13 residues. CDR3 coding DNA: TGTGCCAGCAGCCGGGACAGGTCCGCTGAAGCTTTCTTT. Translating it yields CASSRDRSAEAFF.

The rearrangement links TRBV2 to TRBJ2-5; 9 nucleotides align to TRBD2. The CDR3 extends over 13 amino acids. Unmatched junction bases numbered 5, after V lost 9 bases and J lost 3 bases. Germline assignment: CDR1 SNHLY and CDR2 FYNNEI. In DNA form, the CDR3 reads TGTGCCAGAGCGGAGCGGGGGGAAGAGACCCAGTACTTC. It is translated as CARAERGEETQYF.

This clone was found once. The chain couples TRBV7-2 to TRBJ1-1; D is undetermined. The CDR3 is 13 residues long. Germline V gene lookup returns CDR1 SGHTA and CDR2 FQGNSA. V lost 5 bases and J lost 3, with 10 bases in between. In DNA, the CDR3 is TGTGCCAGCAGCGCGATTCGGGACACTGAAGCTTTCTTT. Translation: CASSAIRDTEAFF.

For the CDR3, the DNA is TGTGCCAGCAGCTTGGCGGGGGGCTCCTATAATTCACCCCTCCACTTT. It is translated as CASSLAGGSYNSPLHF. The chain combines TRBV5-5 with TRBJ1-6, with a possible D match to TRBD1 (5 bases). Germline CDR1 reads SGHKS; CDR2 reads YYEKEE (reference sequence). The CDR3 spans 16 residues. Trimming left V 0 bases short and J 0 bases short, with 7 bases between.

This clone was seen once. The chain carries TRBV10-3 and TRBJ2-5, with 14 positions matching TRBD2. Germline V lookup: CDR1 ENHRY, CDR2 SYGVKD. The V segment lost 6 bases and the J segment 2 bases; nucleotides outside the gene matches: 2. This CDR3 has 15 residues. CDR3 nucleotide sequence: TGTGCCATCAGACGGACTAGCGGGGGGCAAGAGACCCAGTACTTC. Translating gives CAIRRTSGGQETQYF.

V is TRBV19 and J is TRBJ1-1, with a possible D match to TRBD1 (6 bases). This CDR3 region has 13 residues. Germline CDR1 is LNHDA and CDR2 is SQIVND (reference sequence). The V end lost 7 bases, the J end lost 7 bases, and 16 bases lay between the germline ends. The chain's CDR3 is CASMTTGSGEAFF. CDR3 nucleotide sequence: TGTGCCAGTATGACAACAGGGTCTGGTGAAGCTTTCTTT. The full variable domain, completed using reference TRBV19 and TRBJ1-1, is DGGITQSPKYLFRKEGQNVTLSCEQNLNHDAMYWYRQDPGQGLRLIYYSQIVNDFQKGDIAEGYSVSREKKESFPLTVTSAQKNPTAFYLCASMTTGSGEAFFGQGTRLTVV.